These 13 T cell receptor beta chains were sequenced from one sample in a study of cytomegalovirus exposure and HLA in healthy donors. This PCR relied on a set of 60 Vbeta primers and 13 Jbeta primers. Measured with immunoSEQ multiplex PCR; TCRdb has only the in-frame clones, and not every one. The repertoire holds about 160,000 clones, with 65% to 85% as singletons. Sequenced sample: PBMCs. The source is a woman between 18 and 29 years old in good health and CMV-seronegative.

The rearrangement joins TRBV29-1 to TRBJ2-7; D remains unclear. Germline V gene sequence: CDR1 SQVTM, CDR2 ANQGSEA. CDR3 length: 14 residues. V lost 3 bases to trimming and J lost 2 bases, with 14 bases between them. CDR3 DNA sequence: TGCAGCGTTGAGGTCCGAGGCAGACCCTACGAGCAGTACTTC. Amino acids: CSVEVRGRPYEQYF.

The V and J genes are TRBV7-2 and TRBJ2-1; tentatively, D is TRBD1 (5 bases). Between the trimmed V and J ends, which lost 5 bases and 10 bases, there was a span of 21 bases. Germline values: CDR1 SGHTA, CDR2 FQGNSA. The CDR3 has 15 residues. In DNA, the CDR3 is TGTGCCAGCAGCATAGAGCCGACACAGGTATTGGAGCAGTTCTTC. Translated, it gives CASSIEPTQVLEQFF.

The chain joins TRBV6-1 to TRBJ2-5, with D tentatively TRBD2 (5 bases). This CDR3 is built from 14 residues. Germline CDR1 reads MNHNS; CDR2 reads SASEGT. Deletions cut 4 bases from V and 2 bases from J, with 11 bases between. CDR3 residues: CASSAIGNQETQYF. CDR3 in DNA: TGTGCCAGCAGTGCGATCGGGAATCAAGAGACCCAGTACTTC.

The rearrangement links TRBV7-9 to TRBJ1-1, with a weak D call TRBD1 (5 bases). Germline CDR1 is SEHNR and CDR2 is FQNEAQ (reference sequence). V lost 0 bases and J 6 bases, leaving 8 bases between the germline ends. The CDR3 runs to 13 residues. This CDR3 is CASSLARAAEAFF. CDR3 nucleotides: TGTGCCAGCAGCTTAGCCAGGGCGGCTGAAGCTTTCTTT.

The chain is built from TRBV14 and TRBJ2-5; D not resolved. Germline loops: CDR1 SGHDN, CDR2 FVKESK. The CDR3 is 13 residues long. Between the trimmed V and J ends, which lost 6 bases and 1 base, there was a span of 9 bases. CDR3 coding DNA: TGTGCCAGCAGTCGAGGTCTCCAAGAGACCCAGTACTTC. Amino acid sequence: CASSRGLQETQYF.

This clone has just a few counts. This sequence joins TRBV6-5 and TRBJ2-1; TRBD1 might be the D (5 bases). The CDR3 is 16 residues long. V dropped 0 bases and J dropped 6 bases, with 15 bases sitting between them. Germline CDR1 is MNHEY and CDR2 is SVGAGI. The chain's CDR3 is CASSYSPGSPSNEQFF. Written as DNA, the CDR3 is TGTGCCAGCAGTTACTCGCCAGGGTCCCCATCCAATGAGCAGTTCTTC.

This chain joins TRBV5-6 and TRBJ2-7; tentatively, D is TRBD1 (6 bases). Trimming pared 1 base from V and 2 bases from J, leaving 10 bases between. CDR1 is SGHDT and CDR2 is YYEEEE in the germline V gene. CDR3 size: 14 residues. The CDR3 sequence: CASSLSSGAYEQYF. In nucleotides, the CDR3 is TGTGCCAGCAGCTTGTCTTCAGGGGCCTACGAGCAGTACTTC.

The chain employs TRBV28 and TRBJ2-3, with TRBD1 identical over 9 bases. There are 14 residues in the CDR3. V lost 10 bases, J lost 3 bases, and 8 bases stayed unmatched. Germline CDR1 is MDHEN and CDR2 is SYDVKM. CDR3 sequence: CATTPGTGTDTQYF. The CDR3 nucleotides are TGTGCCACCACCCCCGGGACAGGGACAGATACGCAGTATTTT.

The chain employs TRBV6-5 and TRBJ1-5; possibly TRBD1 for D (5 bases). The germline gives CDR1 MNHEY, CDR2 SVGAGI. This CDR3 has 15 residues. Trimming took off 4 bases at V and 6 bases at J, with 16 bases between the two ends. The CDR3 DNA follows: TGTGCCAGCAGTTCCAGTCCAGGCAGGGCTCAGCCCCAGCATTTT. It translates to CASSSSPGRAQPQHF.

This clone appeared a few times. The chain couples TRBV7-9 to TRBJ2-1; D remains unclear. The CDR3 covers 14 residues. V lost 4 bases and J lost 5, with 12 bases in between. Germline V gene lookup returns CDR1 SEHNR and CDR2 FQNEAQ (reference sequence). The CDR3 protein is CASSWRGLDNEQFF. The DNA for the CDR3 is TGTGCCAGCAGCTGGCGCGGCTTAGACAATGAGCAGTTCTTC.

There are a few counts of this clone. The rearrangement uses TRBV2 and TRBJ1-1; TRBD1 might be the D (6 bases). Trimming shortened V by 6 bases and J by 7 bases, and 12 bases separated the two germline ends. This CDR3 spans 12 amino acids. The germline V gene encodes CDR1 SNHLY and CDR2 FYNNEI. CDR3 in DNA: TGTGCCAGCAGCTTTGACAGGATTGAAGCTTTCTTT. Encoded protein: CASSFDRIEAFF.

This clone was observed a handful of times. The J gene is TRBJ1-1, the V gene TRBV6-5, with D possibly matching TRBD1 (5 bases). The CDR3 is 14 amino acids. The V end was cut by 5 bases, the J end by 4 bases, with 14 bases between. Germline V gene data show CDR1 as MNHEY and CDR2 as SVGAGI. CDR3 in DNA: TGTGCCAGCAGTAACTTACAGGTGGGCACTGAAGCTTTCTTT. Translated, it gives CASSNLQVGTEAFF.

The CDR3 reads CASGTGGGTGTQYF. CDR3 nucleotides: TGTGCCAGCGGAACGGGAGGGGGCACGGGTACGCAGTATTTT. The V gene is TRBV21-1, the J gene TRBJ2-3; the table gives TRBD2 as D, unverified against the DNA. TRBV21-1 represents a pseudogene. This CDR3 spans 14 amino acids.